This entry describes one TCR beta chain. What it recognizes is unknown. The source of the sample is a study of radiation and T cells in renal cell carcinoma. Study details: Nephrectomy followed 15 Gy stereotactic body radiation by 4 weeks.

V lost 4 bases, J lost 3 bases, and 13 bases lay in between. The germline V gene encodes CDR1 SGHNT and CDR2 YYREEE (reference sequence). The CDR3 runs 14 residues. As for time point: baseline pretreatment blood. As for treatment: 15 Gy SBRT to primary tumor, nephrectomy 4 weeks later. Study-wide findings and caveats: No pretreatment tumor biopsies were available for baseline clonotypes. Top tumor clonotypes rose in blood 2 weeks post-radiation, then contracted.

Generated by immunoSEQ multiplex PCR, the TCRdb table keeps only in-frame clones and is missing some. The table has roughly 100,000 clones, 82% seen once. J is TRBJ1-1 and V is TRBV5-4; no clear D gene. The specimen was blood, collected from a patient whose treatment included radiotherapy and nephrectomy. The sequence was collected from a man in his sixties with renal cell carcinoma. The CDR3 region is CASSLAQIHTEAFF. CDR3 nucleotide sequence: TGTGCCAGCAGCCTCGCACAAATACACACTGAAGCTTTCTTT.